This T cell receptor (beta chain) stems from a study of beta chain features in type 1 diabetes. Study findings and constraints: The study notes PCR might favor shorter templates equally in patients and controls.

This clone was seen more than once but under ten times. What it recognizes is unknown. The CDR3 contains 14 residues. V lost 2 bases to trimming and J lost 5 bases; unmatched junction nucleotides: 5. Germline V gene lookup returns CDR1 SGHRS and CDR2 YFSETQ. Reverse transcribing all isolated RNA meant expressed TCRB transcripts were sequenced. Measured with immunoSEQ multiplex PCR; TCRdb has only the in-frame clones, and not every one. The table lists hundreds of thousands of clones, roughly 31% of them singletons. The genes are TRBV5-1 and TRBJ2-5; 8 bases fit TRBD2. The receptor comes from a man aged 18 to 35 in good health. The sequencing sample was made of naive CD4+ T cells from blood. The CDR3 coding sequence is TGCGCCAGCAGCTTCCCAGCGGGAGACGAGACCCAGTACTTC. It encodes CASSFPAGDETQYF.